This TCR beta chain was sequenced during a study of T-cell memory formation after mild COVID-19. Study overall: The two donors had largely donor-specific TCR clusters.

The sample holds many counts of this clonotype. Antigen specificity is unknown. TCRalpha and TCRbeta libraries used 5'RACE with constant-segment primers and UMIs. TCRdb itself ran the 5' RACE reads through MiXCR, one entry per CDR3 protein. Seen here are hundreds of thousands of distinct CDR3 sequences, more than 20% observed once, and the top ten hold approximately 13%. General study points: Some clones that responded turned up in pre-infection memory, which suggests that cross-reactive memory joined in. Clones that got smaller from day 15 to 85 had even CD4/CD8, while clones growing later tipped toward CD4+.

The CDR3 spans 13 residues. V shed 3 bases, J shed 3 bases, and the junction held 2 bases outside the gene matches. Germline values: CDR1 DFQATT, CDR2 SNEGSKA (reference sequence). This chain links TRBV20-1 with TRBJ2-3, with 8 positions matching TRBD2. The TCR sequence derives from an adult woman who had mild COVID-19 (a few samples of this study predate the infection). Cell type and time point are not known. The sample taken for sequencing was PBMCs or a T cell subset sorted from them (not recorded which). CDR3 amino acids: CSASGGDTDTQYF. CDR3 sequence (DNA): TGCAGTGCTAGCGGGGGGGATACAGATACGCAGTATTTT.